This T cell receptor (beta chain) was identified during a study of blood T cell repertoires in COVID-19. Study overall: PBMCs, B-cell-depleted T cells, or T cells provided the cDNA or gDNA that made up the material.

Cohorts were assigned according to the clinical history that participants reported. Assay used: immunoSEQ multiplex PCR; TCRdb lists only in-frame clones, some missing. The table shows fewer than 250,000 clones, with around 90% occurring only once. Trimming took 0 bases from V and 4 from J, leaving 10 bases between them. This CDR3 comprises 15 residues. Germline-derived CDR1 and CDR2 are LGHNA and YNFKEQ. This clonotype originated in a young woman with acute COVID-19. The chain is built from TRBV4-2 and TRBJ1-5, with a possible D match to TRBD1 (6 bases). Sequencing input: PBMCs or T cells enriched from blood (not recorded which). The CDR3 DNA reads TGTGCCAGCAGCCAAGATGGGACAAGGAATCAGCCCCAGCATTTT. Translating gives CASSQDGTRNQPQHF.